These T cell receptor beta chains were read from a single sample in a study of blood T cell repertoires in COVID-19. Libraries were prepared by immunoSEQ multiplex PCR; TCRdb keeps only in-frame clonotypes and omits some of them. The table includes roughly 340,000 clones, around 91% detected once. Sample: peripheral blood. The receptor set was obtained from a woman younger than 35 who had recovered from COVID-19. The CDR3 runs from the conserved cysteine through the conserved F or W. A D gene is named only where the DNA matches it firmly. Rows may omit the clone size; those that give it use once, few, many or a size class.

J: TRBJ2-3; D: TRBD1; V: TRBV6-5; size: -; CDR3: CASSGTGAPDTQYF; DNA: TGTGCCAGTTCCGGGACAGGGGCCCCAGATACGCAGTATTTT
J: TRBJ2-3; D: TRBD2; V: TRBV19; size: -; CDR3: CASSATSAPVADTQYF; DNA: TGTGCCAGTAGTGCTACTAGCGCCCCGGTGGCAGATACGCAGTATTTT
J: TRBJ1-1; D: -; V: TRBV27; size: -; CDR3: CASSSGFKAFF; DNA: TGTGCCAGCAGTTCGGGGTTTAAAGCTTTCTTT
J: TRBJ1-1; D: -; V: TRBV19; size: -; CDR3: CASSMFRGEAFF; DNA: TGTGCCAGTAGTATGTTCCGGGGAGAAGCTTTCTTT
J: TRBJ1-3; D: -; V: TRBV6-5; size: -; CDR3: CASSYRGFSGNTIYF; DNA: TGTGCCAGCAGTTACCGCGGCTTCTCTGGAAACACCATATATTTT
J: TRBJ1-1; D: -; V: TRBV5-4; size: -; CDR3: CASSLGLTEAFF; DNA: TGTGCCAGCAGCTTGGGGCTGACTGAAGCTTTCTTT
J: TRBJ2-1; D: TRBD2; V: TRBV25-1; size: -; CDR3: CASSVLAGEYNEQFF; DNA: TGTGCCAGCAGTGTACTAGCGGGAGAGTACAATGAGCAGTTCTTC
J: TRBJ1-6; D: TRBD1; V: TRBV5-5; size: -; CDR3: CASSRGTGYNSPLHF; DNA: TGTGCCAGCAGCCGTGGGACAGGTTATAATTCACCCCTCCACTTT
J: TRBJ2-2; D: -; V: TRBV21-1; size: -; CDR3: CASSKNPGLAENTGELFF; DNA: TGTGCCAGCAGCAAAAACCCGGGACTAGCGGAGAACACCGGGGAGCTGTTTTTT
J: TRBJ1-6; D: TRBD1; V: TRBV2; size: once; CDR3: CASTGQGNSPLHF; DNA: TGTGCCAGCACGGGACAGGGGAATTCACCCCTCCACTTT
J: TRBJ1-5; D: -; V: TRBV2; size: few; CDR3: CASSDRQVEQPQHF; DNA: TGTGCCAGCAGTGACCGACAGGTTGAACAGCCCCAGCATTTT
J: TRBJ2-4; D: TRBD1; V: TRBV5-1; size: -; CDR3: CASSLRQGADIQYF; DNA: TGCGCCAGCAGCTTGAGACAGGGGGCGGACATTCAGTACTTC
J: TRBJ2-5; D: TRBD2; V: TRBV10-1; size: once; CDR3: CASSEGSGREYYQETQYF; DNA: TGCGCCAGCAGTGAGGGTAGCGGGAGGGAGTATTACCAAGAGACCCAGTACTTC
J: TRBJ1-2; D: -; V: TRBV6-5; size: -; CDR3: CASSYQGFGGYTF; DNA: TGTGCCAGCAGTTATCAGGGATTTGGTGGCTACACCTTC
J: TRBJ1-2; D: -; V: TRBV29-1; size: -; CDR3: CSVEKERESDGYTF; DNA: TGCAGCGTTGAAAAGGAAAGGGAGTCAGATGGCTACACCTTC
J: TRBJ1-1; D: -; V: TRBV15; size: -; CDR3: CATSFERNTEAFF; DNA: TGTGCCACCTCATTTGAGAGGAACACTGAAGCTTTCTTT
J: TRBJ2-1; D: TRBD2; V: TRBV6-2/TRBV6-3; size: -; CDR3: CASSFTSAYNEQFF; DNA: TGTGCCAGCAGTTTCACTAGCGCCTACAATGAGCAGTTCTTC
J: TRBJ1-1; D: TRBD1; V: TRBV30; size: -; CDR3: CAWGGQGFEAFF; DNA: TGTGCCTGGGGGGGACAGGGCTTTGAAGCTTTCTTT
J: TRBJ2-5; D: -; V: TRBV6-2/TRBV6-3; size: -; CDR3: CASSRPYRAVGETQYF; DNA: TGTGCCAGCAGTCGGCCCTACAGGGCCGTGGGAGAGACCCAGTACTTC
J: TRBJ1-3; D: -; V: TRBV5-1; size: -; CDR3: CASSLGRVNGNTIYF; DNA: TGCGCCAGCAGCTTGGGACGGGTGAACGGAAACACCATATATTTT
J: TRBJ2-1; D: -; V: TRBV7-9; size: -; CDR3: CASSLGRRRPYNEQFF; DNA: TGTGCCAGCAGCTTAGGTCGCAGGCGACCCTACAATGAGCAGTTCTTC
J: TRBJ2-5; D: -; V: TRBV10-1; size: once; CDR3: CASNPGAGETQYF; DNA: TGCGCCAGCAATCCGGGAGCGGGTGAGACCCAGTACTTC
J: TRBJ1-5; D: -; V: TRBV3-1/TRBV3-2; size: few; CDR3: CASSQDPSGQPQHF; DNA: TGTGCCAGCAGCCAAGATCCGAGCGGCCAGCCCCAGCATTTT
J: TRBJ2-5; D: TRBD2; V: TRBV19; size: -; CDR3: CASSIGGLAEYQETQYF; DNA: TGTGCCAGTAGTATAGGGGGCCTAGCGGAGTACCAAGAGACCCAGTACTTC
J: TRBJ2-1; D: -; V: TRBV5-1; size: -; CDR3: CASSLSPPDSGGGEQFF; DNA: TGCGCCAGCAGCTTGTCCCCCCCCGATAGTGGCGGTGGTGAGCAGTTCTTC
J: TRBJ2-1; D: TRBD2; V: TRBV11-2; size: -; CDR3: CASSLDGLAGVSYNEQFF; DNA: TGTGCCAGCAGCTTAGATGGACTAGCGGGAGTCTCCTACAATGAGCAGTTCTTC
J: TRBJ1-1; D: TRBD1; V: TRBV5-5; size: -; CDR3: CASSPRQGAWGTEAFF; DNA: TGTGCCAGCAGCCCGAGACAGGGGGCTTGGGGCACTGAAGCTTTCTTT
J: TRBJ1-1; D: TRBD1; V: TRBV7-2; size: -; CDR3: CASSPRDRFSEAFF; DNA: TGTGCCAGCAGCCCGCGGGACAGGTTCTCTGAAGCTTTCTTT
J: TRBJ1-2; D: -; V: TRBV6-5; size: -; CDR3: CASSPQGLSYGYTF; DNA: TGTGCCAGCAGTCCTCAGGGTTTAAGCTATGGCTACACCTTC
J: TRBJ2-1; D: TRBD2; V: TRBV24-1; size: many; CDR3: CATSGRTSGRHKNEQFF; DNA: TGTGCCACCAGTGGTAGGACTAGCGGGAGGCACAAAAATGAGCAGTTCTTC
J: TRBJ2-1; D: TRBD2; V: TRBV10-1; size: once; CDR3: CASPGREDTITYNEQFF; DNA: TGCGCCAGCCCGGGGCGGGAGGACACAATAACCTACAATGAGCAGTTCTTC
J: TRBJ1-1; D: TRBD1; V: TRBV30; size: -; CDR3: CAWSVTGEEDTEAFF; DNA: TGTGCCTGGAGTGTTACAGGGGAGGAGGACACTGAAGCTTTCTTT
J: TRBJ2-1; D: -; V: TRBV4-1; size: once; CDR3: CASSQEVRDNEQFF; DNA: TGCGCCAGCAGCCAAGAGGTTAGAGACAATGAGCAGTTCTTC
J: TRBJ2-2; D: TRBD2; V: TRBV4-3; size: -; CDR3: CASSQEALAGINTGELFF; DNA: TGCGCCAGCAGCCAAGAAGCCCTAGCGGGCATTAACACCGGGGAGCTGTTTTTT
J: TRBJ2-5; D: TRBD2; V: TRBV5-1; size: -; CDR3: CASSLSGGWETQYF; DNA: TGCGCCAGCAGCTTATCGGGAGGGTGGGAGACCCAGTACTTC
J: TRBJ1-6; D: -; V: TRBV5-6; size: -; CDR3: CASRAARENSPLHF; DNA: TGTGCCAGCAGAGCCGCGCGGGAAAATTCGCCCCTCCACTTT
J: TRBJ1-5; D: -; V: TRBV30; size: -; CDR3: CAWSVRGNQPQHF; DNA: TGTGCCTGGAGTGTGAGAGGAAATCAGCCCCAGCATTTT
J: TRBJ2-2; D: -; V: TRBV4-3; size: -; CDR3: CASSPFQGRAGELFF; DNA: TGCGCCAGCAGCCCTTTCCAGGGGCGGGCCGGGGAGCTGTTTTTT
J: TRBJ1-2; D: -; V: TRBV6-5; size: -; CDR3: CASRASRASYGYTF; DNA: TGTGCCAGCAGGGCATCCAGAGCTAGCTATGGCTACACCTTC
J: TRBJ2-1; D: TRBD1; V: TRBV6-2/TRBV6-3; size: many; CDR3: CASSLRDSSYNEQFF; DNA: TGTGCCAGCAGTCTCCGGGACAGCTCCTACAATGAGCAGTTCTTC
J: TRBJ2-5; D: -; V: TRBV25-1; size: -; CDR3: CASSNGYQGETQYF; DNA: TGTGCCAGCAGTAATGGCTACCAGGGAGAGACCCAGTACTTC
J: TRBJ2-1; D: TRBD2; V: TRBV27; size: -; CDR3: CASSGTSGRAPYNEQFF; DNA: TGTGCCAGCAGTGGAACTAGCGGGAGGGCCCCCTACAATGAGCAGTTCTTC
J: TRBJ1-2; D: TRBD1; V: TRBV4-1; size: -; CDR3: CASSLGQGAIYGYTF; DNA: TGCGCCAGCAGTCTGGGACAGGGGGCTATCTATGGCTACACCTTC
J: TRBJ2-3; D: TRBD2; V: TRBV27; size: -; CDR3: CASSWLSRLAGGGTDTQYF; DNA: TGTGCCAGCAGTTGGCTTTCCCGGCTAGCGGGAGGAGGCACAGATACGCAGTATTTT
J: TRBJ1-2; D: TRBD1; V: TRBV23-1; size: -; CDR3: CASSQSAGQGVHGYTF; DNA: TGCGCCAGCAGTCAATCCGCGGGACAGGGGGTTCATGGCTACACCTTC